This TCR beta chain was recovered during a study of technical replicates of blood from a few donors. V lost 3 bases and J lost 0; bases outside the gene matches: 8. The CDR3 is 18 amino acids. Germline lookup yields CDR1 SNHLY and CDR2 FYNNEI. Only in-frame clones appear in the TCRdb table, and some are missing; sequencing was by immunoSEQ multiplex PCR. The table includes some 73,000 clones, over 90% detected once. The chain joins TRBV2 to TRBJ2-6; 7 bases line up with TRBD1. This TCR came from a human donor in good health. Some clones in this sample may be carry-over from other donors' samples. The sequenced sample consisted of PBMCs. In DNA form, the CDR3 reads TGTGCCAGCAGTGACTATAAGGGGGCCCACTCTGGGGCCAACGTCCTGACTTTC. It encodes CASSDYKGAHSGANVLTF.